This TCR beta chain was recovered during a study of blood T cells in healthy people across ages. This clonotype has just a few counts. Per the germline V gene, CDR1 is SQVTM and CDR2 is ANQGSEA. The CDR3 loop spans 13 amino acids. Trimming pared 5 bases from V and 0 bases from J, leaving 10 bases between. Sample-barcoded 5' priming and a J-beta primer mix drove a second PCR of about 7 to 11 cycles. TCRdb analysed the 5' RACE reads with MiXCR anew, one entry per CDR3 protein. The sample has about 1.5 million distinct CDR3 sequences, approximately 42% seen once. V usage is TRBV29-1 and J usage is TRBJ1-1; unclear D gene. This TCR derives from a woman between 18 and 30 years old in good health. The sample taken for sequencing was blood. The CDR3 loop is CSVLSTLNTEAFF. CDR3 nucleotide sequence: TGCAGCGTTCTCTCCACATTGAACACTGAAGCTTTCTTT.